Detailed here is one T cell receptor (beta chain). This entry comes from a study of blood T cells in healthy people across ages. V dropped 0 bases and J dropped 1 base, with 11 bases sitting between them. CDR1 MGHRA and CDR2 YSYEKL come from the germline V gene. The CDR3 has 16 amino acids. A J-beta primer mix and a sample-barcoded 5' primer were used in a second PCR of about 7 to 12 cycles. MiXCR, run by TCRdb on the 5' RACE reads, gives a single entry per CDR3 protein. Found here are about 970,000 distinct CDR3 sequences, about 51% of them singletons; the top ten hold about 21%. This chain uses TRBV4-1 with TRBJ2-3; TRBD2 might be the D (6 bases). The sequence came from a woman aged 55-69 years in good health. Source material: blood. CDR3 DNA: TGCGCCAGCAGCCAAGATCTAGCGCCCGGCACAGATACGCAGTATTTT. Encoded protein: CASSQDLAPGTDTQYF.